One sample yielded the 32 T cell receptor beta chains listed below, sequenced in a study of blood T cells in healthy people across ages. With a J-beta primer mix and a sample-barcoded 5' primer, a second PCR ran 7 to 11 cycles. TCRdb independently ran MiXCR on the 5' RACE reads; one entry per CDR3 protein. The sample carries 500,000 to 650,000 distinct CDR3 sequences, roughly a quarter recorded once. This same sample was also taken into another study, of T cells of mothers and their children.

Sequencing was carried out using blood. These TCRs come from a boy younger than 10 in good health.

In this sample, this clonotype turned up a few times. This chain uses TRBV27 with TRBJ2-7, with D tentatively TRBD2 (6 bases). The ends were cut back, 2 bases at V and 4 bases at J, with 15 bases in the middle. The CDR3 covers 15 residues. CDR1 and CDR2 from the germline V gene are MNHEY and SMNVEV (reference sequence). The CDR3 sequence is CASSLVRLDFYEQYF. The DNA for the CDR3 is TGTGCCAGCAGTTTAGTGAGACTAGACTTTTACGAGCAGTACTTC.

The sample holds a few counts of this clonotype. The chain joins TRBV12-5 to TRBJ2-1, with a tentative D call TRBD1 (5 bases). The end of the DNA fits TRBJ2-7 better, so the J call may be wrong. This CDR3 comprises 15 residues. Germline CDR1 and CDR2: LGHNT and FRNRAP. The CDR3 loop is CASGLLGLISHEQYF. The CDR3 nucleotides are TGTGCTAGTGGTTTATTGGGGCTTATCTCTCACGAGCAGTACTTC.

The rearrangement uses TRBV19 and TRBJ1-2, with 8 bases lining up with TRBD1. The CDR3 runs 14 residues. J lost 4 bases, V lost 7 bases, and 8 bases had no gene match. Germline V gene lookup returns CDR1 LNHDA and CDR2 SQIVND (reference sequence). The CDR3 region is CASNPPRGPYGYTF. The CDR3, as DNA: TGTGCCAGTAATCCGCCCAGGGGGCCCTATGGCTACACCTTC. The full variable domain, in which reference TRBV19 and TRBJ1-2 provide the parts outside the CDR3, is DGGITQSPKYLFRKEGQNVTLSCEQNLNHDAMYWYRQDPGQGLRLIYYSQIVNDFQKGDIAEGYSVSREKKESFPLTVTSAQKNPTAFYLCASNPPRGPYGYTFGSGTRLTVV.

The J gene is TRBJ2-3, the V gene TRBV2; 10 nucleotides line up with TRBD2. Germline values: CDR1 SNHLY, CDR2 FYNNEI. V gave up 7 bases and J gave up 5 bases; unmatched junction bases: 15. The CDR3 covers 17 residues. CDR3 in amino acids: CASTATRLAGRGDTQYF. CDR3 DNA sequence: TGTGCCAGCACCGCTACCCGACTAGCGGGTCGGGGAGATACGCAGTATTTT.

About this clonotype: Compared with germline, one end of the junction differs, possibly owing to a read error. This chain joins TRBV5-1 and TRBJ2-5, with D hard to call. CDR1 is SGHRS, CDR2 YFSETQ, per germline. This CDR3 region has 13 residues. The CDR3 DNA sequence: TGCGCCGGCAGCTTGGATCGGGTAGAGACCCAGTACTTC. Its translation: CAGSLDRVETQYF.

The chain is built from TRBV20-1 and TRBJ1-4; TRBD1 is a possible D gene (5 bases). This CDR3 spans 15 amino acids. Germline values: CDR1 DFQATT, CDR2 SNEGSKA (reference sequence). Trimming removed 6 bases from V and 2 bases from J, with 16 bases in between. For the CDR3, the DNA is TGCAGTGCGCCCCGCGGGGGGAACACTAATGAAAAACTGTTTTTT. Its translation: CSAPRGGNTNEKLFF.

The J gene is TRBJ2-5, the V gene TRBV7-9; D gene ambiguous. The better agreement between TRBJ2-7 and the DNA end casts doubt on the J call. Germline values: CDR1 SEHNR, CDR2 FQNEAQ (reference sequence). This CDR3 region has 13 residues. The CDR3 loop is CASSLVGFYEQYF. CDR3 nucleotides: TGTGCCAGCAGCTTAGTGGGGTTCTACGAGCAGTACTTC.

This clonotype was counted between two and nine times. An end of the junction differs from the germline gene, which may be a read error. As DNA, the CDR3 is TGCGCCAGCAGTAGGGTCAATGAGCAGTTCTTC. Translated: CASSRVNEQFF. V usage is TRBV7-9 and J usage is TRBJ2-1; D not resolved. From germline, CDR1 is SEHNR and CDR2 FQNEAQ (reference sequence). The CDR3 is 11 amino acids.

This clonotype was recorded a few times. Here the CDR3 DNA reads TGTGCCAGCTCTCAGAACAGGGAAGGCGGCTACACCTTC. Amino acid sequence: CASSQNREGGYTF. V is TRBV18 and J is TRBJ1-2; D may be TRBD1 (6 bases). The CDR3 has 13 residues. V lost 6 bases, J lost 8 bases, and 16 bases lay in between. Germline V gene data show CDR1 as KGHSH and CDR2 as LQKENI. The full variable domain, in which reference TRBV18 and TRBJ1-2 provide the parts outside the CDR3, is NAGVMQNPRHLVRRRGQEARLRCSPMKGHSHVYWYRQLPEEGLKFMVYLQKENIIDESGMPKERFSAEFPKEGPSILRIQQVVRGDSAAYFCASSQNREGGYTFGSGTRLTVV.

This clonotype was detected a few times. The V gene is TRBV10-3, the J gene TRBJ2-3; D not certain. The CDR3 has 17 amino acids. Germline assignment: CDR1 ENHRY and CDR2 SYGVKD. The V end was cut by 2 bases, the J end by 3 bases, with 18 bases between. Here the CDR3 reads CAISEPPPLGDTDTQYF. CDR3 DNA sequence: TGTGCCATCAGTGAGCCCCCCCCTCTTGGGGATACAGATACGCAGTATTTT.

This sequence joins TRBV10-3 and TRBJ1-4, with D maybe TRBD1 (6 bases). The CDR3 covers 14 residues. V was shortened by 6 bases and J by 7 bases, with 15 bases between the two germline ends. The germline V gene has CDR1 ENHRY and CDR2 SYGVKD. The CDR3 coding sequence is TGTGCCATCAGCCCCCTGGGGGGCGGTGAAAAACTGTTTTTT. Its translation: CAISPLGGGEKLFF.

On this clonotype itself: At one of its ends the junction is not consistent with the germline gene, which may arise from a read error. The gene calls are TRBV7-8 and TRBJ1-2, with 7 bases fitting TRBD1. Germline V gene data show CDR1 as SGHVS and CDR2 as FQNEAQ. CDR3 length: 15 residues. This CDR3 reads CANSPRAPTGNGYTF. DNA of the CDR3: TGTGCCAACAGCCCGAGGGCCCCGACAGGGAATGGCTACACCTTC. The variable domain in full, completed from reference TRBV7-8 and TRBJ1-2, reads GAGVSQSPRYKVAKRGQDVALRCDPISGHVSLFWYQQALGQGPEFLTYFQNEAQLDKSGLPSDRFFAERPEGSVSTLKIQRTQQEDSAVYLCANSPRAPTGNGYTFGSGTRLTVV.

This sequence joins TRBV18 and TRBJ1-2, with 7 bases lining up with TRBD1. The CDR3 loop spans 15 amino acids. The germline V gene has CDR1 KGHSH and CDR2 LQKENI. V trimming: 4 bases; J trimming: 6 bases; junction bases outside the gene matches: 11. CDR3 nucleotides: TGTGCCAGCTCACAACGACAGGGACCCCCTGATGGCTACACCTTC. This translates into CASSQRQGPPDGYTF.

This clonotype has a handful of counts. The chain uses TRBV9 and TRBJ2-3; 14 bases match TRBD2. The CDR3 sequence is 16 residues long. With 3 bases clipped from V and 4 bases from J, the junction kept 4 bases outside the gene matches. Per germline, CDR1 SGDLS and CDR2 YYNGEE. The DNA for the CDR3 is TGTGCCAGCAGCGAGACTAGCGGGGGGGCAGCAGATACGCAGTATTTT. This encodes CASSETSGGAADTQYF.

This rearrangement joins TRBV3-1 to TRBJ2-5; D call uncertain. Trimming left V 2 bases short and J 1 base short, with 14 bases between. The CDR3 totals 16 residues. Germline CDR1 and CDR2: LGHDT and YNNKEL (reference sequence). CDR3 loop: CASSQYPTAAQETQYF. In nucleotides, the CDR3 is TGTGCCAGCAGCCAATATCCTACAGCCGCCCAAGAGACCCAGTACTTC.

The chain combines TRBV4-3 with TRBJ2-1, with a weak D call TRBD2 (7 bases). The germline V gene encodes CDR1 LGHNA and CDR2 YSLEER. The V and J ends lost 0 bases and 4 bases respectively, with 16 bases between them. The CDR3 spans 17 residues. The CDR3 coding sequence is TGCGCCAGCAGCCAAGATCGGGGCGGGGGACAATACAATGAGCAGTTCTTC. This codes for CASSQDRGGGQYNEQFF.

This clonotype was counted between two and nine times. The chain uses TRBV7-2 and TRBJ2-3; 7 bases are shared with TRBD2. The CDR3 extends over 15 amino acids. CDR1 SGHTA and CDR2 FQGNSA come from the germline V gene. Unmatched junction bases numbered 3, after V lost 1 base and J lost 2 bases. The CDR3 region has the DNA TGTGCCAGCAGCTTAGTAGCGGGCCACACAGATACGCAGTATTTT. This encodes CASSLVAGHTDTQYF. Using reference TRBV7-2 and TRBJ2-3 for the parts outside the CDR3, the full variable domain is GAGVSQSPSNKVTEKGKDVELRCDPISGHTALYWYRQSLGQGLEFLIYFQGNSAPDKSGLPSDRFSAERTGGSVSTLTIQRTQQEDSAVYLCASSLVAGHTDTQYFGPGTRLTVL.

A few counts support this clonotype. This chain connects TRBV14 to TRBJ1-2; D is ambiguous. The ends were cut back, 1 base at V and 6 bases at J, with 21 bases in the middle. Germline CDR1 is SGHDN and CDR2 is FVKESK. This CDR3 spans 17 amino acids. CDR3 DNA sequence: TGTGCCAGCAGCCAAGCGTTAAACAAGGAAGGCGCCAATGGCTACACCTTC. Encoded protein: CASSQALNKEGANGYTF.

The V gene is TRBV10-3, the J gene TRBJ2-2; D is uncertain. The germline CDR1 and CDR2 sequences are ENHRY and SYGVKD. The CDR3 loop spans 13 amino acids. Trimming took 11 bases from V and 4 from J, leaving 14 bases between them. The CDR3: CAATSYSTGELFF. The CDR3 DNA follows: TGTGCCGCCACGTCCTATTCCACCGGGGAGCTGTTTTTT.

This clonotype was seen a handful of times. The chain couples TRBV29-1 to TRBJ2-1; D remains unclear. Trimming cost V 3 bases and J 7 bases, with 10 bases left between them. Germline values: CDR1 SQVTM, CDR2 ANQGSEA. The CDR3 runs 12 residues. CDR3 in amino acids: CSVERQWNEQFF. Here the CDR3 DNA reads TGCAGCGTTGAGCGCCAGTGGAATGAGCAGTTCTTC.

The rearrangement uses TRBV6-6 and TRBJ1-1; a weak D match, TRBD1 (5 bases). The ends were cut back, 3 bases at V and 5 bases at J, with 13 bases in the middle. Germline loops: CDR1 MNHNY, CDR2 SVGAGI (reference sequence). The CDR3 totals 14 residues. CDR3: CASSYSEGRTEAFF. The CDR3 DNA follows: TGTGCCAGCAGTTATTCGGAGGGGCGGACTGAAGCTTTCTTT.

This chain joins TRBV21-1 and TRBJ2-7; the table calls TRBD2, which could not be checked here. TRBV21-1 is noted as a pseudogene. The CDR3 totals 16 residues. The CDR3 reads CASSKNRWTTYYEQYF. The CDR3 coding sequence is TGTGCCAGCAGCAAAAACCGGTGGACTACCTACTACGAGCAGTACTTC.

V gene TRBV10-3 combines with J gene TRBJ1-1, with D possibly being TRBD1 (5 bases). The CDR3 has 13 amino acids. V dropped 4 bases and J dropped 5 bases, with 11 bases sitting between them. In germline, CDR1 is ENHRY, CDR2 SYGVKD. The CDR3 reads CAISVGGITEAFF. The CDR3 DNA sequence: TGTGCCATCAGTGTCGGGGGAATTACTGAAGCTTTCTTT.

This clonotype was seen more than once but under ten times. The chain links TRBV12-3 or TRBV12-4 to TRBJ2-7; 10 bases agree with TRBD1. J lost 0 bases, V lost 8 bases, and 1 base had no gene match. CDR3 length: 13 residues. The DNA for the CDR3 is TGTGCCAGCCGGGACAGGGGCTCCTACGAGCAGTACTTC. It specifies CASRDRGSYEQYF.

This chain uses TRBV10-3 with TRBJ2-5, with D uncertain. The assigned J gene may be wrong: the sequence end matches TRBJ2-1 better. In germline, CDR1 is ENHRY, CDR2 SYGVKD. This CDR3 is 8 amino acids long. The CDR3 DNA follows: TGTGCCCCCTCGGAGCAGTTCTTC. Translated, it gives CAPSEQFF.

The chain carries TRBV24-1 and TRBJ1-5, with a tentative D call TRBD1 (5 bases). Trimming pared 11 bases from V and 3 bases from J, leaving 13 bases between. CDR1 is KGHDR and CDR2 is SFDVKD in the germline V gene. The CDR3 extends over 13 amino acids. CDR3 amino acids: CASSDIPNQPQHF. In DNA form, the CDR3 reads TGTGCCAGTTCGGACATTCCCAATCAGCCCCAGCATTTT.

The V gene is TRBV7-9, the J gene TRBJ2-7, with D uncertain. The length of the CDR3 is 16 residues. Trimming removed 2 bases from V and 0 bases from J, with 14 bases in between. Per the germline V gene, CDR1 is SEHNR and CDR2 is FQNEAQ (reference sequence). CDR3 sequence reads: CASSLPSRGSSYEQYF. CDR3 DNA sequence: TGTGCCAGCAGCTTACCGAGTAGAGGCAGCTCCTACGAGCAGTACTTC.

Note on this clonotype: Mismatch with germline at one junction end may stem from a read error. This chain uses TRBV6-6 with TRBJ2-7; D gene uncertain. The CDR3 totals 16 residues. Germline V gene sequence: CDR1 MNHNY, CDR2 SVGAGI (reference sequence). The CDR3 loop reads CASSYSNLGRSYQQYF. CDR3 nucleotides: TGTGCCAGCAGTTACTCGAATCTTGGCAGGTCCTACCAGCAGTACTTC.

This chain joins TRBV5-1 and TRBJ2-3; TRBD2 aligns across 12 bases. The trim removed 2 bases at V and 4 bases at J, leaving 5 bases unmatched. Germline V gives CDR1 SGHRS, CDR2 YFSETQ. This CDR3 comprises 16 residues. The DNA for the CDR3 is TGCGCCAGCAGCTTCGGGACTAGCGGGTCGGCAGATACGCAGTATTTT. Its translation is CASSFGTSGSADTQYF.

The sample holds a few counts of this clonotype. V is TRBV6-2 or TRBV6-3 and J is TRBJ2-7, with D tentatively TRBD1 (6 bases). The CDR3 covers 14 residues. CDR1 is MNHEY, CDR2 SVGEGT, per germline. V lost 2 bases, J lost 3 bases, and 11 bases lay in between. The CDR3 region is CASSYQGLSYEQYF. CDR3 sequence (DNA): TGTGCCAGCAGTTACCAGGGGTTAAGCTACGAGCAGTACTTC.

The J gene is TRBJ2-7, the V gene TRBV5-1; D perhaps matches TRBD2 (6 bases). V lost 4 bases and J lost 2, with 16 bases in between. Germline loops: CDR1 SGHRS, CDR2 YFSETQ. This CDR3 is built from 15 residues. In DNA, the CDR3 is TGCGCCAGCAGCCCCTCAATGACTAGGACCTACGAGCAGTACTTC. Its protein product is CASSPSMTRTYEQYF.

This chain links TRBV27 with TRBJ1-5; D perhaps matches TRBD1 (6 bases). The germline V and J ends were trimmed by 5 bases and 2 bases, with 13 bases remaining between them. The germline V gene encodes CDR1 MNHEY and CDR2 SMNVEV (reference sequence). The CDR3 spans 15 residues. CDR3 bases: TGTGCCAGCAGTCTCGGGGGGGCAGGCAATCAGCCCCAGCATTTT. It codes for CASSLGGAGNQPQHF.